This T cell receptor (beta chain) came from a study of T cells in Graves' hyperthyroidism and ophthalmopathy. Germline V gene data show CDR1 as MNHEY and CDR2 as SMNVEV (reference sequence). CDR3 length: 15 amino acids. V lost 4 bases to trimming and J lost 0 bases, with 12 bases between them. Researchers amplified the TCR beta CDR3 regions from RNA transcripts. First-round RT-PCR with HTBI primers amplified the TCR CDR3 region. TCRdb passed the multiplex PCR reads through MiXCR, listing each CDR3 protein once. Of approximately 520,000 distinct CDR3 sequences listed, 20% to 25% are singletons. The source of the PBMCs was approximately 10 ml of fresh peripheral blood. This clonotype was detected many times.

The specimen was blood. The origin of this receptor is a man younger than 35 with Graves' hyperthyroidism. The rearrangement uses TRBV27 and TRBJ1-1, with a weak D call TRBD1 (5 bases). CDR3 sequence: CASSSPDNMNTEAFF. CDR3 in DNA: TGTGCCAGCAGTTCCCCGGACAACATGAACACTGAAGCTTTCTTT.